This T cell receptor beta chain derives from a study of blood T cell repertoires in COVID-19. Across the study: The United States, Italy and Spain supplied acute and convalescent COVID-19 samples. PBMCs, B-cell-depleted T cells, or T cells provided the cDNA or gDNA that made up the material.

Per the study methods: Cell counts per sample came from amplifying reference gene primers. Libraries were prepared by immunoSEQ multiplex PCR; TCRdb keeps only in-frame clonotypes and omits some of them. The V and J calls and clone size come from that table; D and trimming were worked out from the DNA. The sample has hundreds of thousands of clones, about 90% seen once. The TCR comes from a man over 45 who had been exposed to COVID-19. Sequencing used PBMCs or T cells enriched from blood (not recorded which).

The chain's CDR3 is CASSLAQGPDTQYF. CDR3 DNA sequence: TGCGCCAGCAGCTTGGCACAGGGGCCGGATACGCAGTATTTT. The gene calls are TRBV5-1 and TRBJ2-3; TRBD1 matches at 7 bases. V was clipped by 0 bases and J by 6 bases; unmatched bases: 4. The CDR3 extends over 14 amino acids. Germline loops: CDR1 SGHRS, CDR2 YFSETQ. The whole variable domain, remainder taken from reference TRBV5-1 and TRBJ2-3, is KAGVTQTPRYLIKTRGQQVTLSCSPISGHRSVSWYQQTPGQGLQFLFEYFSETQRNKGNFPGRFSGRQFSNSRSEMNVSTLELGDSALYLCASSLAQGPDTQYFGPGTRLTVL.